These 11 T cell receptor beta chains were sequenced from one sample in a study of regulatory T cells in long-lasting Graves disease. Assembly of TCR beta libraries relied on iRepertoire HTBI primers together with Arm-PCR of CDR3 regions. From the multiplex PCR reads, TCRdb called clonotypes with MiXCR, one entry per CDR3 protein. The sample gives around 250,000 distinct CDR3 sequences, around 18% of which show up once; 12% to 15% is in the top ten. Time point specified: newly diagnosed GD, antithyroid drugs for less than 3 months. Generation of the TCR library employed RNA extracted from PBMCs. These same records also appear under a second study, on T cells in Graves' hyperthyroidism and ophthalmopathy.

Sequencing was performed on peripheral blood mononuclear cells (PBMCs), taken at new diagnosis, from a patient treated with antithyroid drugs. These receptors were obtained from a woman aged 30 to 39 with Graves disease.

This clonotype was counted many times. DNA of the CDR3: TGCGCCAGCAGCCTCGACAGGGGGCAGGGCACTGAAGCTTTCTTT. This sequence encodes CASSLDRGQGTEAFF. The gene calls are TRBV4-1 and TRBJ1-1; 10 positions agree with TRBD1. This CDR3 is built from 15 residues. Germline CDR1 reads MGHRA; CDR2 reads YSYEKL. With V trimmed by 4 bases and J by 4 bases, 6 bases remained unmatched.

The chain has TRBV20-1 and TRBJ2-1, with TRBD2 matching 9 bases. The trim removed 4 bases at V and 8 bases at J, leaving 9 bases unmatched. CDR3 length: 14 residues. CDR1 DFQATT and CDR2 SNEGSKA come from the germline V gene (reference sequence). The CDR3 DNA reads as TGCAGTGCTACCAGATCCAGCGGGGGGCATGAGCAGTTCTTC. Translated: CSATRSSGGHEQFF.

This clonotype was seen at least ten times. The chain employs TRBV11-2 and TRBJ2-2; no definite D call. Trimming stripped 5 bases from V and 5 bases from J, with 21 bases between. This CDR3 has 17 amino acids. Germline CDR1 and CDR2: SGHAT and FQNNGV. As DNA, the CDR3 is TGTGCCAGCAGCGCGGCCTTTGGGGTCGGCCAAACCGGGGAGCTGTTTTTT. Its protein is CASSAAFGVGQTGELFF.

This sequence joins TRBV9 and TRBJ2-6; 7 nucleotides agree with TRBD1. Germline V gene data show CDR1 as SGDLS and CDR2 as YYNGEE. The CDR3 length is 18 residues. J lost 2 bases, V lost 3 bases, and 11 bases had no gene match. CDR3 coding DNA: TGTGCCAGCAGCGAACTCCCGACAGGGCTTACTGGGGCCAACGTCCTGACTTTC. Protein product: CASSELPTGLTGANVLTF.

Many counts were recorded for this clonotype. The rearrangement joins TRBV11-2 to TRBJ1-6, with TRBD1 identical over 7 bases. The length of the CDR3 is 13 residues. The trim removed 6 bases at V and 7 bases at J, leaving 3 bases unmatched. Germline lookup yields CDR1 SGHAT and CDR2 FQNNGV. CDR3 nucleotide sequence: TGTGCCAGCAGTAAACAGGGGAATTCACCCCTCCACTTT. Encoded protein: CASSKQGNSPLHF. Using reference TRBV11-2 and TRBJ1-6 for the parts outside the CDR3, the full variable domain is EAGVAQSPRYKIIEKRQSVAFWCNPISGHATLYWYQQILGQGPKLLIQFQNNGVVDDSQLPKDRFSAERLKGVDSTLKIQPAKLEDSAVYLCASSKQGNSPLHFGNGTRLTVT.

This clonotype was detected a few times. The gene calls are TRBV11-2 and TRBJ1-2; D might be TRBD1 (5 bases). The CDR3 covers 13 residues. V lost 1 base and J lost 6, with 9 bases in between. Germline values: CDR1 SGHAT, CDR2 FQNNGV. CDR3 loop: CASSLVRDDGYTF. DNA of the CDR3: TGTGCCAGCAGCTTAGTCAGGGATGATGGCTACACCTTC.

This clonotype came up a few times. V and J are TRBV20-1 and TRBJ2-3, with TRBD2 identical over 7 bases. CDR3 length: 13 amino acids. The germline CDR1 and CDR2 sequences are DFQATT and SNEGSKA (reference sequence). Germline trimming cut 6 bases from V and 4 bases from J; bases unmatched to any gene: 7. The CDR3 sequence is CSAPGGFADTQYF. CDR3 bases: TGCAGTGCCCCGGGGGGTTTCGCAGATACGCAGTATTTT.

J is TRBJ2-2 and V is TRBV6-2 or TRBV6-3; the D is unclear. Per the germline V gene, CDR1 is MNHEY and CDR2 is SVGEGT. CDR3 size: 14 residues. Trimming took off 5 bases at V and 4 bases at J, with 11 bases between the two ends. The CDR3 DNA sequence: TGTGCCAGCAGTCGTGGCGGAGCCACCGGGGAGCTGTTTTTT. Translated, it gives CASSRGGATGELFF.

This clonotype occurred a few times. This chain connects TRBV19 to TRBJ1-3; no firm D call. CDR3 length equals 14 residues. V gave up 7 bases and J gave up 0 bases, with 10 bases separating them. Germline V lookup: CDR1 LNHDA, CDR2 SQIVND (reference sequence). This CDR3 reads CASTQGSSGNTIYF. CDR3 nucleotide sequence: TGTGCCAGTACCCAAGGTTCCTCTGGAAACACCATATATTTT.

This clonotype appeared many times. The CDR3 DNA follows: TGCAGTGCTAGTCGCTGGGGGACAGACTATGGCTACACCTTC. As protein: CSASRWGTDYGYTF. The rearrangement joins TRBV20-1 to TRBJ1-2, with 7 bases fitting TRBD1. Germline trimming cut 3 bases from V and 3 bases from J; bases unmatched to any gene: 7. CDR3 length equals 14 residues. Germline V gene lookup returns CDR1 DFQATT and CDR2 SNEGSKA (reference sequence).

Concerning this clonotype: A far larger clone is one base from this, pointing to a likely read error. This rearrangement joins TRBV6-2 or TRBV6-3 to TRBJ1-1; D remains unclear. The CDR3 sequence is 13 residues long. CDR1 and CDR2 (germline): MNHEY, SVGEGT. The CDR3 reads CASSRATAYEVFF. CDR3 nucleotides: TGTGCCAGCAGTCGGGCCACTGCGTATGAAGTTTTCTTT.